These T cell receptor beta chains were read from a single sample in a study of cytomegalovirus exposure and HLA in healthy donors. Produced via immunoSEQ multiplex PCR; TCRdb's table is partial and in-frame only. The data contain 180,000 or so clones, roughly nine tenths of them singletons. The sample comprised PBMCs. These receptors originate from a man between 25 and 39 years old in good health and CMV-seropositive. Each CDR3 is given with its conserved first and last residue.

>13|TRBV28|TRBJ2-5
CASSTRPGETQYF
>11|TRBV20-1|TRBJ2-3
CSAQPTDTQYF
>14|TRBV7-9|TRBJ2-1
CASSPDYRVDEQFF
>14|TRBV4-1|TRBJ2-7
CASSQGATLYEQYF
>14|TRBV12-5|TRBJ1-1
CASGMGTGGAEAFF
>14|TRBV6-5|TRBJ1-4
CASSYGGSNEKLFF
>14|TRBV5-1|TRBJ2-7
CASSLGQGPYEQYF
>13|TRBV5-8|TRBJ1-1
CASSLQGGSEAFF
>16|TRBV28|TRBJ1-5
CASTQTGRGNNQPQHF
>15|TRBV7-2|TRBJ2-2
CASSLGQGRTGELFF
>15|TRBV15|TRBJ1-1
CATSIGRPMNTEAFF
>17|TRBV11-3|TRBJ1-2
CASSLEIWGDINYGYTF
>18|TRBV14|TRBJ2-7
CASSQDFRLGLAHYEQYF
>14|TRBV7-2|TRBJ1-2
CASSLAASNYGYTF
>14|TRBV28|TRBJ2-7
CASSLAGSSYEQYF
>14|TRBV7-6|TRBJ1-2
CASSSSLGAYGYTF
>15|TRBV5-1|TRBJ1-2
CASSGVAGENYGYTF
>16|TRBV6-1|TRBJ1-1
CASSEALRQVDAEAFF
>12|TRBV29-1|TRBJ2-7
CSVESSSYEQYF
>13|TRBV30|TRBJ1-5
CAWAQGADQPQHF
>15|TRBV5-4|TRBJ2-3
CASSRAGRGTDTQYF
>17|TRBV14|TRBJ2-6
CASRDTGGSSGANVLTF
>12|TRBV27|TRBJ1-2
CASSTTGGGYTF
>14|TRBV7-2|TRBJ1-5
CASTIQGSPQPQHF
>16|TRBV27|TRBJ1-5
CASRPASGQINQPQHF
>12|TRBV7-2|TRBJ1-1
CASSLVGIEAFF
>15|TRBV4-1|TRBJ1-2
CASSQVWSTRQGYTF
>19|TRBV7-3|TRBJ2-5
CASSFKPTLAGGNQETQYF
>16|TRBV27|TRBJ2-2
CASSLGGTVYTGELFF
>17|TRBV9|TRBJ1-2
CASSVVGDSPGGYGYTF
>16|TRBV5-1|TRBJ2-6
CASSSYRNSGANVLTF
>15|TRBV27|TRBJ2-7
CASSPRGSGLDEQYF
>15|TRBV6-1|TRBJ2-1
CASSSSGSSYNEQFF
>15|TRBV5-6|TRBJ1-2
CASSVLGQENYGYTF
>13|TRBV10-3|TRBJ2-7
CAISEDISYEQYF
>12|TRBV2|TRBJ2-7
CASAGHPDEQYF
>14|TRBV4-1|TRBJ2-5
CASSQGGAQETQYF
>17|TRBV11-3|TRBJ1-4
CASSLPPDRIKEEKLFF
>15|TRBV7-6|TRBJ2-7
CASSFSGQGAYEQYF
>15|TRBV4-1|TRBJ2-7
CASSQKSGDSYEQYF
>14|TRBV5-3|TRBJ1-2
CARSLEQINYGYTF
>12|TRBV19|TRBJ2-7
CASSLEDRAQYF
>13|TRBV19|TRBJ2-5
CASAGDRGETQYF
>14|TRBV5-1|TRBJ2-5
CASSIRTGETTQYF
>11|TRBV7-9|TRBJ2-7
CASSHSYEQYF
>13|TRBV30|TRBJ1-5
CAWSPRWNQPQHF
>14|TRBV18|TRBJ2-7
CASSPDSPNYEQYF